Below, one TCR beta chain is given with its context. The antigen this receptor binds is unknown. No base-level quality is on record; no much larger clone is a single base apart. Collaborating institutions collected whole blood in K2EDTA tubes following their own protocols. For TCRbeta analysis, collaborators shipped samples as frozen whole blood, isolated PBMCs, or DNA extracted from either of those sample types. This specimen belongs to a study of blood T cell repertoires in COVID-19 (dated by TCRdb to 2020 to 2022). Notes on the research overall: Collaborator samples came from the United States, Italy and Spain and covered acute and convalescent phases of COVID-19. The dataset comprised deeply sampled blood TCRbeta repertoires from subjects exposed to, actively infected with, or recovered from COVID-19. The prospective study material was composed of cDNA or gDNA derived from T cells, B-cell-depleted T cells, or PBMCs. Sample metadata almost always included a de-identified subject ID, COVID-19 status, age in years and sex. Samples came from the ongoing ImmuneRACE study (first 160 participants) plus 1,254 subjects from 6 global collaborators. The repertoires were made available in a free public database intended to serve as a resource for research on the immune response to SARS-CoV-2. HLA class I and class II types, where available, came from metadata supplied by the sample provider rather than from assay-based typing.

Points the paper makes about the study in general: The amount of clinical and demographic metadata varied by source and participant and was provided uncurated.

Including cysteine and phenylalanine, the CDR3 has 15 amino acids. Only the CDR3 part of the read is kept: 45 bases, read in frame from the first base. Cut back by 2 bases and 8 bases, the V and J ends lie 15 bases apart. TCRbeta CDR3 regions were amplified from genomic DNA using the immunoSEQ Assay, a bias-controlled multiplex PCR. As for the original processing: The number of nucleated cells in each sample was estimated from the amplification of reference gene primers within the assay. To quantify the absolute abundance of each unique TCRbeta CDR3 rearrangement, sequence reads were collapsed and filtered. Productive Simpson clonality was computed per sample as the square root of Simpson's diversity index over productive rearrangements. In its TCRdb copy, this immuneACCESS table keeps in-frame sequences only and misses some clones. Where compared with another copy, unresolved V genes explain less than half of these, and the others have no known cause. The V and J calls and clone size were taken over from that table, and D and trimming were inferred from the DNA. The sample yields around 23,000 clones; around 89% were counted once. 18% of the sample is in the top ten clones.

The sample taken for sequencing was peripheral blood. The sequence is built from TRBV23-1 and TRBJ1-4; no D gene call is confident. TRBV23-1 has ORF status, its function being uncertain. The sequence was collected from a man between 65 and 85 years old with active COVID-19. CDR3 loop: CASSQRQVLNEKLFF. The nucleotide sequence is given as TGCGCCAGCAGTCAACGTCAGGTTTTGAACGAAAAACTGTTTTTT.